What follows is one T cell receptor beta chain and its context. Its antigen is unknown. HCMV serostatus was determined by detecting HCMV-specific IgG in serum with a commercial ELISA kit. Peripheral blood mononuclear cells were isolated from blood by Ficoll density gradient centrifugation. The data belong to a study of T cells expressing NK-cell markers (dated by TCRdb to the early 2020s). Broadly, across the study: Three sorted T-cell subsets (CD3+CD56+NKG2C+, CD3+CD56+NKG2C- and CD3+CD56-NKG2C+) from roughly 8 donors had their TCR beta-chain repertoires profiled. The eight sequenced donors were randomly selected healthy volunteers, three men and five women. Libraries were sequenced as 2 x 150 bp reads on Illumina HiSeq 2000/2500, MiSeq or NextSeq. Most of the eight sequenced donors were HCMV-seropositive and one was HCMV-seronegative. Here is what the overall study found, with its caveats: Whether the expanded NKG2C-expressing T cell clones were specific for HCMV antigens was left unclear. Those dominant clonotypes were again the most abundant among CD3+CD56-NKG2C+ cells in several donors, at roughly 25-65%. In over five donors, the dominant CD3+CD56+NKG2C+ clonotypes were among the top 10 CD8+ clonotypes and accounted for about 1.0-7.5% of CD8+ T cells.

The data were produced on an Illumina HiSeq 2000. TCR beta cDNA libraries were prepared using 5'RACE template switching, which introduced a universal primer site and unique molecular identifiers. Synthesis of cDNA was primed from the TCR beta constant segment and was followed by two consecutive PCR amplification steps. Per the original workflow: MIGEC was used to demultiplex reads and group the reads by UMI, and MiTCR was used to assemble and quantify clonotypes. To remove erroneous sequences, TCR cDNA sequences were retained only when supported by two or more reads. Downstream repertoire analysis used the tcR package, and clonotypes were matched across fractions by CDR3 nucleotide sequence plus V segment. Antigen specificity was annotated against VDJdb with VDJmatch, allowing one amino acid substitution in CDR3. TCRdb reprocessed the reads and assigns one entry to each CDR3 protein sequence, leaving out DNA. These V and J calls rely on TCRdb rather than the paper's analysis. The data table for this sample lists about 190,000 distinct CDR3 sequences. Of the sample, 20% to 25% is held by the ten largest clones.

Taken from cysteine to phenylalanine, the CDR3 has 15 residues. No DNA sequence is on record. Taken from the germline V gene (reference sequence), the CDR1 and CDR2 loops are SEHNR and FQNEAQ. The TCR originated in a man aged 18-70 years in good health. Specimen: blood T cells: a sorted CD56 or NKG2C T cell subset, CD4+ or CD8+ T cells, or bulk PBMC T cells (not recorded which). The rearrangement combines TRBV7-9 with TRBJ1-4; the TCRdb D gene call, TRBD1, has no DNA to confirm it. This receptor has the CDR3 CASSDSQGANEKLFF. Extended through the reference TRBV7-9 and TRBJ1-4 proteins, this CDR3 yields the full variable domain: DTGVSQNPRHKITKRGQNVTFRCDPISEHNRLYWYRQTLGQGPEFLTYFQNEAQLEKSRLLSDRFSAERPKGSFSTLEIQRTEQGDSAMYLCASSDSQGANEKLFFGSGTQLSVL.